The rows below give T cell receptor beta chains drawn from one sample of a study of blood T cell repertoires in COVID-19. Measured with immunoSEQ multiplex PCR; TCRdb has only the in-frame clones, and not every one. The sample holds some 180,000 clones, under 90% seen once. The source material was peripheral blood. The receptors originated from a man aged 35 to 55 with acute or convalescent COVID-19. CDR3s include the opening cysteine and the closing phenylalanine or tryptophan. A D gene is named only where the DNA matches it firmly. Size tells how often a clone was seen (once, few, many) or the class of an expanded clone, and some rows leave it out.

clone_size	j_call	v_call	d_call	cdr3_aa
once	TRBJ2-5	TRBV6-2/TRBV6-3	TRBD2	CASSPPRGGARETQYF
.	TRBJ1-1	TRBV29-1	.	CSAEGTGTNTEAFF
.	TRBJ1-2	TRBV18	TRBD1	CASSPNRGLNYGYTF
.	TRBJ2-2	TRBV5-1	.	CASSFQYPGELFF
.	TRBJ1-1	TRBV20-1	.	CSASKQGTEAFF
.	TRBJ2-7	TRBV7-9	.	CASSLSLGVSYEQYF
.	TRBJ2-5	TRBV5-1	TRBD2	CASSWTGTSGGETQYF
.	TRBJ2-4	TRBV27	.	CASTPFPGVPNIQYF
.	TRBJ2-1	TRBV5-1	TRBD2	CASRPGLSYNEQFF
.	TRBJ1-6	TRBV9	TRBD1	CASSSGTGPVGLPIGNSPLHF
.	TRBJ2-7	TRBV7-9	TRBD1	CASSSPTGASYEQYF
.	TRBJ2-1	TRBV29-1	.	CSVAGGQQNEQFF
.	TRBJ2-1	TRBV21-1	.	CASRGSLAGGQDEQFF
once	TRBJ1-4	TRBV18	TRBD1	CASSPPRTGTIGEKLFF
few	TRBJ1-6	TRBV19	.	CASSIEGRMSSYNSPLHF
.	TRBJ1-6	TRBV5-8	.	CASSQGLPLHF
.	TRBJ1-2	TRBV27	.	CASSLRGGSNYGYTF
.	TRBJ2-6	TRBV4-2	.	CASSQEKTGVGANVLTF
.	TRBJ2-5	TRBV12-3/TRBV12-4	TRBD2	CASMVGGETQYF
.	TRBJ2-7	TRBV15	TRBD1	CATSRDPGGRYEQYF
.	TRBJ2-7	TRBV6-1	TRBD2	CASREGTMSNEQYF
.	TRBJ2-2	TRBV5-6	.	CASSLARGSTGELFF
.	TRBJ2-2	TRBV6-5	.	CASRQGSTGELFF
.	TRBJ2-7	TRBV29-1	.	CSVVSSYEQYF